This T cell receptor beta chain is drawn from a study of CD8+ T cells in alopecia areata. At the level of the study: Treated patients were dosed with oral tofacitinib, taking 5 to 10 mg twice daily.

RNA extraction was followed by reverse transcription into cDNA, which acted as the sequencing template. Profiled with immunoSEQ multiplex PCR; TCRdb holds only in-frame clones, not every one. The sample holds some 150,000 clones; around 60% are singletons and the top ten take nearly 6.5%. This clone was recorded only once. Germline CDR1 is SEHNR and CDR2 is FQNEAQ (reference sequence). V was shortened by 6 bases and J by 4 bases, with 13 bases between the two germline ends. The CDR3 is made up of 14 amino acids. Alopecia areata patients provided lesional scalp punch biopsies and peripheral blood, both collected for the study.

The receptor was derived from a human donor with alopecia areata. The specimen comprised CD4+ T cells sorted from blood, sampled at week 0. V gene TRBV7-9 combines with J gene TRBJ2-1; D may be TRBD1 (6 bases). The CDR3 DNA reads as TGTGCCAGCAGTGAGGCAGGGGCATACAATGAGCAGTTCTTC. Translated: CASSEAGAYNEQFF. Variable domain in full (rest from reference TRBV7-9 and TRBJ2-1): DTGVSQNPRHKITKRGQNVTFRCDPISEHNRLYWYRQTLGQGPEFLTYFQNEAQLEKSRLLSDRFSAERPKGSFSTLEIQRTEQGDSAMYLCASSEAGAYNEQFFGPGTRLTVL.